This T cell receptor beta chain originates from a study of blood T cell repertoires in COVID-19. Study details: Spain, Italy and the United States supplied samples that represented acute and convalescent COVID-19. T cells, B-cell-depleted T cells, or PBMCs provided the cDNA or gDNA that served as material.

Original processing methods: Estimated nucleated cell counts came from reference gene primer amplification. Sequencing used immunoSEQ multiplex PCR; TCRdb keeps in-frame clones, though not all of them. D and trimming were read from the DNA, whereas the V and J calls and clone size are those reported in that table. The sample includes about 250,000 clones, roughly 88% of them seen just once. The CDR3 runs 15 residues. V lost 0 bases and J 7 bases, leaving 15 bases between the germline ends. Germline CDR1 reads KGHSH; CDR2 reads LQKENI. One Seattle source followed patients from active infection through their disease course.

The chain has TRBV18 and TRBJ1-1; D is possibly TRBD1 (5 bases). The receptor's source is a woman aged 30 to 39 with COVID-19, enrolled during active disease. Material: peripheral blood. This chain's CDR3 is CASSPPVGGNVEAFF. In DNA, the CDR3 is TGTGCCAGCTCACCACCGGTGGGGGGTAATGTTGAAGCTTTCTTT.